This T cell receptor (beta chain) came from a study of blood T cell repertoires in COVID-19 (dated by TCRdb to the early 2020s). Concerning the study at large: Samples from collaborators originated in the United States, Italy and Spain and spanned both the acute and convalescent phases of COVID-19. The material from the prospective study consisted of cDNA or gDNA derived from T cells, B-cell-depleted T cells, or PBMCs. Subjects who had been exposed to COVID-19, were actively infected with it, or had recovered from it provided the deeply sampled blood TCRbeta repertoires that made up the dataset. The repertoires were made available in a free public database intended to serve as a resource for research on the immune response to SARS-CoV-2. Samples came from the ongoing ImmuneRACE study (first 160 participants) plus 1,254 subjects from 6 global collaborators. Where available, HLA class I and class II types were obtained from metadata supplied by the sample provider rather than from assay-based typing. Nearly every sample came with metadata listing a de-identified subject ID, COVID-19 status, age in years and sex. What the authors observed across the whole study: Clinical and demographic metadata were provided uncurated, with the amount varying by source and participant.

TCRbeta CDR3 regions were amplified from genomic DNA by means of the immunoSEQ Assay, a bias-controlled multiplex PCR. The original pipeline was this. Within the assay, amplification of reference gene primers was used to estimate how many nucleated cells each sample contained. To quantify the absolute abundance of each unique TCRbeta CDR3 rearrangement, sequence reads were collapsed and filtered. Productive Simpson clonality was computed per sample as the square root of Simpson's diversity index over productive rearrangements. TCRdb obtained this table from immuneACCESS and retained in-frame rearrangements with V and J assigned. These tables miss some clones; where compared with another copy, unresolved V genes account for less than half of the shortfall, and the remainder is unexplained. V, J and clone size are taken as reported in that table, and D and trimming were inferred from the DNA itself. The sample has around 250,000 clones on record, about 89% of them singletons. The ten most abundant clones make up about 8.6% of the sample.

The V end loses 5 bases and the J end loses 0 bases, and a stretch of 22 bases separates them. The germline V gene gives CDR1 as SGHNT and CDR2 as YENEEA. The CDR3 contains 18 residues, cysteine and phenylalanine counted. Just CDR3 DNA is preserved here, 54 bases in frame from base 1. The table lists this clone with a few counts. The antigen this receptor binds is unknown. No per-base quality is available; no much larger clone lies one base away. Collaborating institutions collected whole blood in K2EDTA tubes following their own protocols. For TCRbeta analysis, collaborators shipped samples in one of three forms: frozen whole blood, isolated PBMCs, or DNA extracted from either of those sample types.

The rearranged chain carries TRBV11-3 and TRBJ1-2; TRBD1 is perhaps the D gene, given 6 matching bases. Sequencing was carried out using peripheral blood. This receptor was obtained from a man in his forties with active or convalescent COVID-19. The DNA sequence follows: TGTGCCAGCAGCCCCCGGTTGGAAGGGGGTCCCACTAACTATGGCTACACCTTC. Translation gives CASSPRLEGGPTNYGYTF.